These 14 T cell receptor beta chains share one sample of origin, sequenced in a study of T cells in Graves' hyperthyroidism and ophthalmopathy (dated by TCRdb to 2018 to 2020). Libraries were made using multiplex PCR. TCRdb names Illumina HiSeq 2000 as the instrument used. The TCR beta CDR3 regions were amplified from RNA transcripts. The first round of RT-PCR for the TCR CDR3 was performed with the HTBI primer set and the Qiagen OneStep RT-PCR kit. TCRdb reanalyzed the raw reads on its own, using fastp at Q25 for trimming and MiXCR for clone calling, and kept in-frame beta chains. A single entry per CDR3 protein holds the most common genes and DNA from its merged rows. The table for this sample lists fewer than 650,000 distinct CDR3 sequences; around 13% of them were counted only once. The ten largest clones take up about 5.8% of the sample. The sequenced sample consisted of blood. The receptors here all came from a woman aged 25 to 39 with Graves' hyperthyroidism that later progressed to Graves' ophthalmopathy.

This clonotype has a count of ten or more. The rearrangement uses TRBV11-2 and TRBJ2-1; no definite D call. V was cut by 7 bases and J by 3 bases, with 10 bases left in between. This CDR3 contains 13 residues. Germline V gives CDR1 SGHAT, CDR2 FQNNGV. The CDR3 region has the DNA TGTGCCAGCACCGTTGACGGCTACAATGAGCAGTTCTTC. Translating it yields CASTVDGYNEQFF.

Concerning this clonotype itself: The conserved phenylalanine or tryptophan normally closing the CDR3 is absent here, so this likely arose from a read error. The rearrangement uses TRBV11-3 and TRBJ2-6; possibly TRBD1 for D (5 bases). This CDR3 is built from 15 residues. Germline V lookup: CDR1 SGHNT, CDR2 YENEEA. The CDR3, as DNA: TGTGCCAGCAGCTTAGGGGCAGCTGGGGCCAAGGTCCTGACTTGC. This codes for CASSLGAAGAKVLTC.

CDR3 bases: TGTGCCAGCAGTGGAGGGACTAGCGGATCCTACGAGCAGTACTTC. It codes for CASSGGTSGSYEQYF. The chain couples TRBV25-1 to TRBJ2-7; 11 bases are shared with TRBD2. Trimming took 4 bases from V and 1 from J; bases not matched to a gene: 3. CDR1 and CDR2 from the germline V gene are MGHDK and SYGVNS. The CDR3 consists of 15 residues.

This clonotype was observed a handful of times. The chain recombines TRBV9 with TRBJ1-2; maybe TRBD1 (6 bases). Trimming left V 3 bases short and J 7 bases short, with 19 bases between. The CDR3 contains 15 residues. Germline CDR1 SGDLS, CDR2 YYNGEE. DNA of the CDR3: TGTGCCAGCAGCGCCGGCCCGACAGGAGAAAGTGGCTACACCTTC. Protein: CASSAGPTGESGYTF.

This clonotype was seen a few times. This chain joins TRBV9 and TRBJ2-7; the D is unclear. The ends were cut back, 4 bases at V and 8 bases at J, with 13 bases in the middle. The CDR3 extends over 12 amino acids. Germline V gene sequence: CDR1 SGDLS, CDR2 YYNGEE. The CDR3 spells CASSPPHYKQYF. The CDR3 DNA is TGTGCCAGCAGCCCACCCCATTACAAGCAGTACTTC.

The chain recombines TRBV7-9 with TRBJ2-2, with TRBD1 identical over 7 bases. This CDR3 region has 15 residues. Germline CDR1 and CDR2: SEHNR and FQNEAQ (reference sequence). The trim removed 4 bases at V and 1 base at J, leaving 3 bases unmatched. CDR3 DNA: TGTGCCAGCAGCTCAAGACAGGGGAACACCGGGGAGCTGTTTTTT. Translated, it gives CASSSRQGNTGELFF.

The table lists this clonotype with many counts. The chain uses TRBV7-2 and TRBJ2-2, with 13 bases aligning to TRBD2. The CDR3 runs 17 residues. Per the germline V gene, CDR1 is SGHTA and CDR2 is FQGNSA. The V and J ends lost 5 bases and 4 bases, in that order; junction bases with no gene match: 7. The CDR3 here is CASSRGLAGPGTGELFF. The DNA for the CDR3 is TGTGCCAGCAGCCGGGGACTAGCGGGACCTGGCACCGGGGAGCTGTTTTTT.

As to this clonotype: A single base separates this from a much larger clone, so it may be a read error. This chain links TRBV11-3 with TRBJ1-1, with a possible D match to TRBD1 (6 bases). CDR1 and CDR2 (germline): SGHNT, YENEEA. The CDR3 sequence is 15 residues long. CDR3 nucleotide sequence: TGTGCCAGCAGTCCTGCCCGGGACATGAACACTGAAGCTTCCTTT. It specifies CASSPARDMNTEASF.

The table lists this clonotype with a few counts. This rearrangement joins TRBV4-2 to TRBJ1-5, with a tentative D call TRBD1 (6 bases). This CDR3 region has 15 residues. The V gene lost 4 bases and the J gene lost 5 bases, with 15 bases spanning the gap. Germline CDR1 reads LGHNA; CDR2 reads YNFKEQ. CDR3 in DNA: TGTGCCAGCAGCCTATATGGCAGGGGAGATCAGCCCCAGCATTTT. This sequence encodes CASSLYGRGDQPQHF.

The sample holds many counts of this clonotype. The gene calls are TRBV13 and TRBJ1-1; D perhaps matches TRBD1 (5 bases). The CDR3 is 16 residues long. V was shortened by 2 bases and J by 0 bases, with 13 bases between the two germline ends. Per the germline V gene, CDR1 is PRHDT and CDR2 is FYEKMQ (reference sequence). In DNA form, the CDR3 reads TGTGCCAGCAGCTTAACTACAGGATTCATGAACACTGAAGCTTTCTTT. Protein: CASSLTTGFMNTEAFF. The variable domain in full, completed from reference TRBV13 and TRBJ1-1, reads AAGVIQSPRHLIKEKRETATLKCYPIPRHDTVYWYQQGPGQDPQFLISFYEKMQSDKGSIPDRFSAQQFSDYHSELNMSSLELGDSALYFCASSLTTGFMNTEAFFGQGTRLTVV.

For this clonotype: A clone one base away is much larger, so this may be a read error. The chain uses TRBV12-3 or TRBV12-4 and TRBJ1-4; no firm D call. This CDR3 is built from 15 residues. The V and J ends lost 6 bases and 5 bases respectively, with 16 bases between them. The CDR3 DNA reads as TGTGCCAGCAGGTTACTGGGGTCGGGCAATGAAAAACTGTTTTTT. Its translation is CASRLLGSGNEKLFF.

CDR3 coding DNA: TGTGCCAGCAGTTTAGTAGGGCAGGGGAAACGGGAGCAGTACTTC. The encoded protein is CASSLVGQGKREQYF. V and J are TRBV27 and TRBJ2-7, with a tentative D call TRBD1 (6 bases). Germline CDR1 is MNHEY and CDR2 is SMNVEV (reference sequence). This CDR3 comprises 15 residues. V gave up 2 bases and J gave up 7 bases, with 18 bases separating them.

This clonotype was detected ten times or more. This chain links TRBV2 with TRBJ2-1; possible D gene TRBD1, 6 bases. The CDR3 loop spans 14 amino acids. V lost 6 bases and J lost 3, with 12 bases in between. From germline, CDR1 is SNHLY and CDR2 FYNNEI. The CDR3 DNA reads as TGTGCCAGCAGACGGACAGCATACTACAATGAGCAGTTCTTC. Translating it yields CASRRTAYYNEQFF.

The sample holds many counts of this clonotype. The chain links TRBV28 to TRBJ2-7; 11 positions match TRBD2. Germline-derived CDR1 and CDR2 are MDHEN and SYDVKM. Losses at the gene ends were 8 bases for V and 4 bases for J; bases not matched to a gene: 10. This CDR3 comprises 15 residues. The CDR3 protein is CASSAGTSGIYEQYF. Written as DNA, the CDR3 is TGTGCCAGCTCAGCCGGGACTAGCGGTATTTACGAGCAGTACTTC.